The present T cell receptor (beta chain) was sequenced within a study of identical twins. Whole-study results and caveats: The authors noted that invariant MAIT and iNKT cells could partly confound zero-insertion analyses. While abundant cord blood beta clonotypes carried fewer insertions, memory repertoires showed no such pattern.

Each CDR3 protein is one row after TCRdb ran MiXCR on the 5' RACE reads. The sample yields 550,000 to 800,000 distinct CDR3 sequences, under 8.5% seen once. The sample holds many counts of this clonotype. Its matching antigen is unknown. This CDR3 comprises 15 residues. Germline CDR1 reads SGHTA; CDR2 reads FQGNSA. The V and J ends lost 4 bases and 4 bases, in that order; junction bases with no gene match: 9. This sample was shared with a second study, whose subject was yellow fever vaccine responses in identical twins.

The sequenced material came from PBMCs. This receptor was obtained from a woman aged 18-29 years in good health. This chain connects TRBV7-2 to TRBJ1-2; 7 bases line up with TRBD1. DNA for the CDR3: TGTGCCAGCAGCTCCTTCGGACAGGCAGGCTATGGCTACACCTTC. This codes for CASSSFGQAGYGYTF.